These 8 T cell receptor beta chains were sequenced from one sample in a study of blood T cell repertoires in COVID-19. Measured with immunoSEQ multiplex PCR; TCRdb has only the in-frame clones, and not every one. This table holds 400,000 to 500,000 clones, 80% to 90% found once. The material sequenced was peripheral blood. The receptors shown here come from a woman in her thirties with active or convalescent COVID-19.

This sequence joins TRBV4-1 and TRBJ1-1; a weak D match, TRBD1 (5 bases). V lost 4 bases and J 3 bases, leaving 18 bases between the germline ends. Germline V gives CDR1 MGHRA, CDR2 YSYEKL. The CDR3 loop spans 16 amino acids. The CDR3 is CASSRGGDLAYTEAFF. CDR3 in DNA: TGCGCCAGCAGCCGGGGAGGGGATTTGGCTTACACTGAAGCTTTCTTT.

This clone was seen a handful of times. The CDR3 DNA reads TGTGCCAGCAGCCCGGGACAGGCATCACCCCTCCACTTT. Amino acids: CASSPGQASPLHF. J is TRBJ1-6 and V is TRBV7-6; 8 nucleotides match TRBD1. Germline lookup yields CDR1 SGHVS and CDR2 FNYEAQ. The CDR3 covers 13 residues. V lost 5 bases, J lost 10 bases, and 4 bases stayed unmatched.

This clone appeared a single time. The chain carries TRBV9 and TRBJ1-2; 7 bases line up with TRBD1. V was pared by 3 bases and J by 1 base, with 15 bases of the junction left unmatched. CDR3 size: 18 residues. The germline CDR1 and CDR2 sequences are SGDLS and YYNGEE. The CDR3, as DNA: TGTGCCAGCAGCGGAGGGAAGGACAGGCGGAAACTTAACTATGGCTACACCTTC. This gives the protein CASSGGKDRRKLNYGYTF. Using reference TRBV9 and TRBJ1-2 for the parts outside the CDR3, the full variable domain is DSGVTQTPKHLITATGQRVTLRCSPRSGDLSVYWYQQSLDQGLQFLIQYYNGEERAKGNILERFSAQQFPDLHSELNLSSLELGDSALYFCASSGGKDRRKLNYGYTFGSGTRLTVV.

The rearrangement links TRBV2 to TRBJ1-5, with D possibly matching TRBD1 (5 bases). V lost 6 bases to trimming and J lost 0 bases, with 12 bases between them. Germline loops: CDR1 SNHLY, CDR2 FYNNEI. There are 15 residues in the CDR3. The CDR3 region is CASRLQGISNQPQHF. In nucleotides, the CDR3 is TGTGCCAGCAGGCTCCAGGGAATTAGCAATCAGCCCCAGCATTTT.

The chain has TRBV6-5 and TRBJ2-5; 8 bases are shared with TRBD2. CDR1 is MNHEY, CDR2 SVGAGI, per germline. Germline trimming cut 5 bases from V and 5 bases from J; bases unmatched to any gene: 10. The CDR3 runs 15 residues. CDR3 residues: CASSKRGGRAETQYF. CDR3 bases: TGTGCCAGCAGTAAACGGGGGGGCCGAGCGGAGACCCAGTACTTC.

The gene calls are TRBV2 and TRBJ1-1, with unresolved D. This CDR3 spans 14 amino acids. V lost 4 bases and J lost 1, with 10 bases in between. Germline assignment: CDR1 SNHLY and CDR2 FYNNEI. CDR3: CASSVLGQNTEAFF. The CDR3 coding sequence is TGTGCCAGCAGTGTGCTCGGTCAGAACACTGAAGCTTTCTTT.

This clone was recorded only once. The rearrangement uses TRBV10-1 and TRBJ1-1; D is perhaps TRBD1 (5 bases). Germline V gives CDR1 WNHNN, CDR2 SYGVQD (reference sequence). The CDR3 is 13 amino acids. V lost 6 bases to trimming and J lost 8 bases, with 16 bases between them. CDR3 amino acids: CASSAVSGREAFF. The DNA for the CDR3 is TGCGCCAGCAGCGCAGTATCAGGGCGGGAAGCTTTCTTT.

The V and J genes are TRBV11-2 and TRBJ1-1; 7 positions match TRBD1. After removal of 4 bases from V and 7 bases from J, the junction contained 9 bases not matched to a gene. Germline loops: CDR1 SGHAT, CDR2 FQNNGV. The CDR3 spans 14 residues. CDR3 loop: CASSYRGAGDEAFF. The DNA for the CDR3 is TGTGCCAGCAGCTACAGGGGCGCAGGGGATGAAGCTTTCTTT.